The 10 T cell receptor beta chains below all came from one sample that was sequenced in a study of blood T cell repertoires in COVID-19. Sequenced by immunoSEQ multiplex PCR; TCRdb stores in-frame clones only, minus some. The sample holds some 270,000 clones; about 80% are singletons and the top ten take 3.4%. The sequenced sample was PBMCs or T cells enriched from blood (not recorded which). All receptors derive from a man aged 45-65 years who had recovered from COVID-19.

The chain has TRBV5-1 and TRBJ1-6; 8 bases are shared with TRBD1. Unmatched junction bases numbered 5, after V lost 3 bases and J lost 9 bases. The CDR3 has 14 residues. Germline V lookup: CDR1 SGHRS, CDR2 YFSETQ. The chain's CDR3 is CASSSDRAASPLHF. CDR3 DNA: TGCGCCAGCAGCTCGGACAGGGCGGCTTCACCCCTCCACTTT.

V is TRBV7-9 and J is TRBJ1-5, with D perhaps TRBD1 (6 bases). The CDR3 has 13 residues. Germline V gene lookup returns CDR1 SEHNR and CDR2 FQNEAQ (reference sequence). V lost 5 bases to trimming and J lost 5 bases, with 10 bases between them. DNA of the CDR3: TGTGCCAGCAGCGGTAGGGGGTATCAGCCCCAGCATTTT. Its translation: CASSGRGYQPQHF. Full variable domain (remainder filled in from reference TRBV7-9 and TRBJ1-5): DTGVSQNPRHKITKRGQNVTFRCDPISEHNRLYWYRQTLGQGPEFLTYFQNEAQLEKSRLLSDRFSAERPKGSFSTLEIQRTEQGDSAMYLCASSGRGYQPQHFGDGTRLSIL.

The chain joins TRBV7-6 to TRBJ2-1, with 9 bases that match TRBD2. Germline lookup yields CDR1 SGHVS and CDR2 FNYEAQ. The CDR3 sequence is 16 residues long. With V trimmed by 5 bases and J by 3 bases, 8 bases remained unmatched. CDR3 nucleotides: TGTGCCAGCAGCGATCTAGCGGGAAGCAGCTACAATGAGCAGTTCTTC. Its protein product is CASSDLAGSSYNEQFF.

Only one count was recorded for this clone. V gene TRBV24-1 combines with J gene TRBJ1-5; 9 bases fit TRBD1. The ends lost 3 bases at V and 0 bases at J; junction bases unmatched: 8. This CDR3 comprises 18 residues. Germline V gene sequence: CDR1 KGHDR, CDR2 SFDVKD. The CDR3 protein is CATSDVPGQGSSNQPQHF. The CDR3 nucleotides read TGTGCCACCAGTGATGTCCCGGGACAGGGTTCTAGCAATCAGCCCCAGCATTTT.

The V call is TRBV6-4, the J call TRBJ2-1; D may be TRBD2 (6 bases). CDR1 and CDR2 (germline): MRHNA, SNTAGT. V gave up 4 bases and J gave up 6 bases, with 13 bases separating them. This CDR3 has 14 amino acids. The CDR3 DNA follows: TGTGCCAGCAGTGCGGAGGGGCCGGGCAATGAGCAGTTCTTC. This encodes CASSAEGPGNEQFF.

Many counts were recorded for this clone. This chain uses TRBV29-1 with TRBJ2-1; TRBD2 matches at 8 bases. The CDR3 covers 14 residues. Per the germline V gene, CDR1 is SQVTM and CDR2 is ANQGSEA. The J segment lost 1 base and the V segment lost 7 bases, leaving 6 bases of the junction unmatched. CDR3 sequence: CSGDAGGSYNEQFF. The CDR3 region has the DNA TGCAGCGGCGATGCGGGGGGATCCTACAATGAGCAGTTCTTC.

This chain's CDR3 is CASSLPGFSGNEQYF. The CDR3 DNA is TGTGCCAGCAGCTTACCGGGATTTAGCGGCAACGAGCAGTACTTC. This rearrangement joins TRBV5-4 to TRBJ2-7, with D perhaps TRBD2 (6 bases). CDR1 and CDR2 (germline): SGHNT, YYREEE (reference sequence). Trimming took 2 bases from V and 5 from J, leaving 17 bases between them. CDR3 length: 15 amino acids.

The chain uses TRBV14 and TRBJ2-4, with a tentative D call TRBD2 (6 bases). V was pared by 0 bases and J by 6 bases, with 9 bases between. The V gene's germline CDR1 is SGHDN and CDR2 FVKESK. The CDR3 has 14 residues. CDR3: CASSQEEGRNIQYF. DNA of the CDR3: TGTGCCAGCAGCCAAGAGGAGGGGCGAAACATTCAGTACTTC.

The gene calls are TRBV7-9 and TRBJ1-1, with D possibly matching TRBD1 (5 bases). The CDR3 length is 13 residues. CDR1 and CDR2 (germline): SEHNR, FQNEAQ (reference sequence). V lost 5 bases, J lost 10 bases, and 17 bases lay in between. This CDR3 is CASSPAQGGGAFF. The DNA for the CDR3 is TGTGCCAGCAGCCCCGCACAAGGCGGGGGAGCTTTCTTT.

The DNA of the CDR3 is TGTGCCACCAGCAATAGGGGCCGCTACGAGCAGTACTTC. Residues: CATSNRGRYEQYF. V gene TRBV15 combines with J gene TRBJ2-7, with D possibly matching TRBD1 (5 bases). The CDR3 spans 13 residues. Per the germline V gene, CDR1 is LNHNV and CDR2 is YYDKDF (reference sequence). V lost 4 bases and J 3 bases, leaving 10 bases between the germline ends.